The 20 T cell receptor beta chains in this list originate from one sample, sequenced in a study of T-cell reconstitution after alpha-beta-depleted transplantation in children. Library preparation (for TCRbeta) was performed with unique molecular identifiers. TCRdb re-called the PCR reads with MiXCR, one entry per CDR3 protein. The sample holds 280,000 or so distinct CDR3 sequences, 11% seen once. This specimen consisted of peripheral blood, obtained 180 days after TCRalphabeta/CD19-depleted stem cell transplant. These receptors were taken from a male patient between 2 and 15 years old who had a stem cell transplant for chronic granulomatous disease, so the T cells may come from the graft donor.

This clonotype was counted at least ten times. CDR3 residues: CASSLIDRVLTSYEQYF. The CDR3 coding sequence is TGTGCCAGCAGTTTAATCGACAGGGTACTAACCTCCTACGAGCAGTACTTC. The V gene is TRBV28, the J gene TRBJ2-7; 7 bases fit TRBD1. From germline, CDR1 is MDHEN and CDR2 SYDVKM. J lost 0 bases, V lost 2 bases, and 10 bases had no gene match. This CDR3 is 17 amino acids long.

This clonotype appeared many times. J is TRBJ2-3 and V is TRBV27, with TRBD2 as a possible D gene (5 bases). There are 14 residues in the CDR3. Trimming shortened V by 6 bases and J by 1 base, and 11 bases separated the two germline ends. Germline assignment: CDR1 MNHEY and CDR2 SMNVEV (reference sequence). For the CDR3, the DNA is TGTGCCAGCAGGAGGGAAGAGGGCACAGATACGCAGTATTTT. As protein: CASRREEGTDTQYF.

This clonotype was seen many times. The gene calls are TRBV5-5 and TRBJ2-1; 8 nucleotides align to TRBD1. Unmatched junction bases numbered 11, after V lost 7 bases and J lost 2 bases. The CDR3 loop spans 16 amino acids. Germline V gives CDR1 SGHKS, CDR2 YYEKEE (reference sequence). This CDR3 reads CASGQKPGQAYNEQFF. CDR3 DNA: TGTGCCAGCGGACAGAAACCGGGACAGGCCTACAATGAGCAGTTCTTC.

This clonotype was observed at least ten times. This CDR3 reads CASSYGSGTEAFF. The CDR3 nucleotides are TGTGCCAGCAGTTACGGGAGTGGCACTGAAGCTTTCTTT. The chain uses TRBV6-5 and TRBJ1-1; D call uncertain. The CDR3 runs to 13 residues. Germline lookup yields CDR1 MNHEY and CDR2 SVGAGI. Trimming left V 2 bases short and J 4 bases short, with 8 bases between.

This clonotype showed up many times. The chain carries TRBV20-1 and TRBJ2-5, with 9 nucleotides matching TRBD2. Looked up from germline, CDR1 is DFQATT and CDR2 is SNEGSKA (reference sequence). The CDR3 covers 13 residues. V was pared by 1 base and J by 4 bases, with 1 base of the junction left unmatched. The CDR3 loop is CSARGGGGETQYF. The CDR3 DNA sequence: TGCAGTGCTAGAGGCGGGGGGGGAGAGACCCAGTACTTC.

The chain joins TRBV7-2 to TRBJ2-1; D tentatively reads TRBD1 or TRBD2 (5 bases each). CDR1 is SGHTA, CDR2 FQGNSA, per germline. Trimming took off 1 base at V and 6 bases at J, with 16 bases between the two ends. The CDR3 is 16 residues long. CDR3 protein: CASSLVLGPSPNEQFF. CDR3 DNA: TGTGCCAGCAGCTTAGTATTGGGGCCTAGCCCCAATGAGCAGTTCTTC.

V is TRBV4-2 and J is TRBJ2-6, with 11 bases fitting TRBD1. The junction had 4 bases not matched to a gene; V was cut back by 3 bases and J by 3 bases. Germline V gives CDR1 LGHNA, CDR2 YNFKEQ. CDR3 length: 17 amino acids. CDR3 in amino acids: CASSHTDRGRGANVLTF. CDR3 DNA: TGTGCCAGCAGCCATACGGACAGGGGGCGTGGGGCCAACGTCCTGACTTTC.

Notes on this clonotype: It may be a read error: a sequence one base away is much more abundant. This sequence joins TRBV12-3 or TRBV12-4 and TRBJ2-3; D remains unclear. The CDR3 sequence is 13 residues long. Here the CDR3 DNA reads TGTGCCAGCAGTTTCCGGCTCACAAATACGCAGTATTTT. It encodes CASSFRLTNTQYF.

In this sample, this clonotype turned up many times. The gene calls are TRBV29-1 and TRBJ2-5; tentative D call: TRBD2 (5 bases). V was shortened by 6 bases and J by 0 bases, with 14 bases between the two germline ends. Germline V gene lookup returns CDR1 SQVTM and CDR2 ANQGSEA. The CDR3 extends over 14 amino acids. This CDR3 reads CSVLKAEYQETQYF. Here the CDR3 DNA reads TGCAGCGTACTTAAAGCGGAGTACCAAGAGACCCAGTACTTC.

As concerns this clonotype: At one end the junction does not follow the germline gene, possibly because of a read error. This chain connects TRBV5-1 to TRBJ2-3, with D possibly being TRBD2 (6 bases). Germline V gene data show CDR1 as SGHRS and CDR2 as YFSETQ. The CDR3 loop spans 15 amino acids. CDR3 in DNA: TGCGCCCGCAGCTTGGGGGGAAGTAGCACAGATACGCAGTATTTT. Translated, it gives CARSLGGSSTDTQYF. Complete variable domain (other parts from reference TRBV5-1 and TRBJ2-3): KAGVTQTPRYLIKTRGQQVTLSCSPISGHRSVSWYQQTPGQGLQFLFEYFSETQRNKGNFPGRFSGRQFSNSRSEMNVSTLELGDSALYLCARSLGGSSTDTQYFGPGTRLTVL.

The chain couples TRBV27 to TRBJ2-7; possibly TRBD1 for D (6 bases). The CDR3 length is 14 residues. Germline CDR1 reads MNHEY; CDR2 reads SMNVEV (reference sequence). V lost 6 bases and J 7 bases, leaving 19 bases between the germline ends. CDR3 bases: TGTGCCAGCAGCTATTCCGGGACAAATCGTGAGCAGTACTTC. Translated, it gives CASSYSGTNREQYF.

Ten or more counts support this clonotype. J is TRBJ2-7 and V is TRBV12-3 or TRBV12-4; D possibly corresponds to TRBD2 (6 bases). The CDR3 has 14 residues. V was cut by 6 bases and J by 5 bases, with 17 bases left in between. CDR3 loop: CASSKRESTHEQYF. CDR3 DNA: TGTGCCAGCAGCAAACGGGAGTCTACCCACGAGCAGTACTTC.

This clonotype was recorded many times. This chain links TRBV5-5 with TRBJ2-5, with D possibly TRBD1 on 6 matching bases. The V end was cut by 3 bases, the J end by 6 bases, with 15 bases between. Germline loops: CDR1 SGHKS, CDR2 YYEKEE (reference sequence). The CDR3 covers 14 residues. The CDR3 DNA follows: TGTGCCAGCAGCTGGCAGGGGCGAGGGCAGACCCAGTACTTC. Translating gives CASSWQGRGQTQYF.

This clonotype showed up many times. The genes are TRBV6-5 and TRBJ2-3; 8 positions match TRBD2. Germline V lookup: CDR1 MNHEY, CDR2 SVGAGI. This CDR3 contains 15 residues. V lost 2 bases to trimming and J lost 4 bases; unmatched junction nucleotides: 5. The CDR3 is CASSYAGLVPDTQYF. Here the CDR3 DNA reads TGTGCCAGCAGTTACGCGGGACTAGTACCAGATACGCAGTATTTT.

Ten or more counts support this clonotype. V and J are TRBV5-5 and TRBJ2-1; TRBD2 agrees at 11 bases. The J segment lost 3 bases and the V segment lost 5 bases, leaving 7 bases of the junction unmatched. Germline V gives CDR1 SGHKS, CDR2 YYEKEE (reference sequence). The CDR3 runs 16 residues. The CDR3 DNA follows: TGTGCCAGCAGTCAAAGACTAGCGGGGAACTACAATGAGCAGTTCTTC. It translates to CASSQRLAGNYNEQFF.

This clonotype was seen many times. V is TRBV29-1 and J is TRBJ2-7, with 7 bases fitting TRBD2. CDR3 length equals 15 residues. Germline lookup yields CDR1 SQVTM and CDR2 ANQGSEA. V lost 6 bases, J lost 0 bases, and 11 bases stayed unmatched. CDR3 region: CSVRRPGLNSYEQYF. CDR3 nucleotides: TGCAGCGTGAGACGACCGGGACTAAACTCCTACGAGCAGTACTTC.

This clonotype has a count of ten or more. The V and J genes are TRBV4-3 and TRBJ2-2; no clear D gene. The ends were cut back, 0 bases at V and 7 bases at J, with 18 bases in the middle. Germline V gene lookup returns CDR1 LGHNA and CDR2 YSLEER. The length of the CDR3 is 17 residues. This CDR3 reads CASSQDLPRGVSGELFF. In DNA, the CDR3 is TGCGCCAGCAGCCAAGATCTCCCGCGAGGAGTAAGCGGGGAGCTGTTTTTT.

This clonotype was detected many times. This chain joins TRBV25-1 and TRBJ1-3; TRBD1 matches at 7 bases. From germline, CDR1 is MGHDK and CDR2 SYGVNS. V was clipped by 3 bases and J by 6 bases; unmatched bases: 8. This CDR3 spans 15 amino acids. CDR3 nucleotide sequence: TGTGCCAGCAGTGAGGGATCAGGGGGGAAAAACACCATATATTTT. Its translation is CASSEGSGGKNTIYF.

In its sample, this clonotype was seen many times. The gene calls are TRBV20-1 and TRBJ2-2, with 15 nucleotides matching TRBD2. The germline V gene encodes CDR1 DFQATT and CDR2 SNEGSKA (reference sequence). The CDR3 covers 16 residues. Trimming removed 0 bases from V and 8 bases from J; junction bases left unmatched: 4. The CDR3 nucleotides are TGCAGTGCTAGAGATTGGACTAGCGGGGGGGCAGGGGAGCTGTTTTTT. Translated, it gives CSARDWTSGGAGELFF.

In this sample, this clonotype turned up many times. This chain connects TRBV12-3 or TRBV12-4 to TRBJ2-7, with 7 bases that match TRBD1. The V gene end was trimmed by 4 bases and the J gene end by 2 bases; junction bases not matched to a gene: 5. This CDR3 is built from 14 residues. CDR3 sequence reads: CASSSWDRAYEQYF. In nucleotides, the CDR3 is TGTGCCAGCAGTTCTTGGGACAGAGCCTACGAGCAGTACTTC.